This TCR beta chain was found in a study of CD8+CD57+ T cells in acquired aplastic anemia. General study findings and limits: Found in both controls and patients were around 29 CD8+ CDR3 sequences.

CDR3 and TCR beta VDJ profiling relied on genomic DNA as the template. Each CDR3 protein is one row after TCRdb ran MiXCR on the reads. In the table there are 250,000 to 350,000 distinct CDR3 sequences, approximately 56% of which are singletons. Note on this clonotype: Its specificity is not known.

Germline-derived CDR1 and CDR2 are DFQATT and SNEGSKA (reference sequence). V was shortened by 3 bases and J by 5 bases, with 16 bases between the two germline ends. The CDR3 is 15 residues long. The rearrangement uses TRBV20-1 and TRBJ2-2; D is unclear. Specimen: sorted CD4+, CD8+, or CD8+CD57+ T cells (not recorded which) from PBMCs. The clonotype was recovered from a human donor with severe aplastic anemia or a healthy control (not recorded which). The CDR3 region is CSARTRAEGTGELFF. As DNA, the CDR3 is TGCAGTGCTAGGACCCGGGCGGAAGGGACCGGGGAGCTGTTTTTT.